These T cell receptor beta chains were read from a single sample in a study of CD8 T cells in ankylosing spondylitis. A single record per CDR3 protein comes from TCRdb applying MiXCR to the 5' RACE reads. The data hold some 840,000 distinct CDR3 sequences, with roughly 12% observed a single time. The sample taken for sequencing was blood, either unsorted or a sorted T cell fraction (not recorded which). These receptors came from a male donor with ankylosing spondylitis. The CDR3 runs from the conserved cysteine through the conserved F or W. A D gene is named only where the DNA matches it firmly. Clone size is not always given. Where it is, it says once, few, many or a class for expanded clones.

many	.	16	TRBJ2-1	TRBV5-1	CASSPSGSSHYNEQFF	TGCGCCAGCAGCCCGAGTGGGTCAAGTCACTACAATGAGCAGTTCTTC
.	TRBD2	15	TRBJ2-1	TRBV20-1	CSARRSGDLYNQQFF	TGCAGTGCTAGAAGAAGCGGGGATCTTTACAATCAGCAGTTCTTC
few	.	13	TRBJ1-1	TRBV18	CASSPAVRTEAFF	TGTGCCAGCTCACCCGCGGTGCGAACTGAAGCTTTCTTT
few	.	13	TRBJ2-7	TRBV2	CASSEHKAYEQYF	TGTGCCAGCAGTGAACACAAAGCCTACGAGCAGTACTTC
few	TRBD1	12	TRBJ2-2	TRBV20-1	CSATQGAGELFF	TGCAGTGCCACCCAGGGGGCCGGGGAGCTGTTTTTT
few	TRBD2	16	TRBJ2-1	TRBV28	CASSLNGLAGNNEQFF	TGTGCCAGCAGTTTAAACGGACTAGCGGGGAACAATGAGCAGTTCTTC
few	.	13	TRBJ2-7	TRBV7-2	CASSLVVSVEQYF	TGTGCCAGCAGCTTAGTGGTCTCAGTCGAGCAGTACTTC
few	.	12	TRBJ1-4	TRBV27	CASSSTDEKLFF	TGTGCCAGCAGTTCCACGGATGAAAAACTGTTTTTT
.	TRBD2	14	TRBJ2-3	TRBV6-5	CASSLGLALTTQYF	TGTGCCAGCAGTTTGGGACTAGCGCTGACTACGCAGTATTTT
.	.	13	TRBJ2-4	TRBV29-1	CSVLRSGANIQYF	TGCAGCGTTCTTCGCTCAGGGGCGAACATTCAGTACTTC
.	.	16	TRBJ2-1	TRBV7-2	CASSFWGGNRGNEQFF	TGTGCCAGCAGCTTTTGGGGAGGAAATCGCGGCAATGAGCAGTTCTTC
few	.	15	TRBJ2-1	TRBV18	CASSLGHIAYNEQFF	TGTGCCAGCTCCCTCGGACACATAGCTTACAATGAGCAGTTCTTC
few	TRBD1	15	TRBJ2-3	TRBV20-1	CSARDGQGARDTQYF	TGCAGTGCTAGAGATGGTCAGGGGGCGCGGGATACGCAGTATTTT
.	.	14	TRBJ1-1	TRBV9	CASSPRVPSTEAFF	TGTGCCAGCTCTCCCCGGGTGCCGAGCACTGAAGCTTTCTTT
.	TRBD1	15	TRBJ1-5	TRBV28	CASTVIRGSNQPQHF	TGTGCCAGCACCGTAATCAGGGGGAGCAATCAGCCCCAGCATTTT
few	.	15	TRBJ2-1	TRBV11-2	CASSLVGGVYNEQFF	TGTGCCAGCAGCTTGGTGGGCGGCGTGTACAATGAGCAGTTCTTC
.	.	12	TRBJ1-3	TRBV29-1	CSVVAVGNTIYF	TGCAGCGTTGTGGCGGTTGGAAACACCATATATTTT
many	TRBD2	15	TRBJ2-1	TRBV5-1	CASSLALADYNEQFF	TGCGCCAGCAGCTTGGCTCTAGCGGATTACAATGAGCAGTTCTTC
.	TRBD1	14	TRBJ2-5	TRBV7-2	CASSSGDRKETQYF	TGTGCCAGCAGCTCTGGGGACAGAAAAGAGACCCAGTACTTC
.	TRBD1	14	TRBJ2-2	TRBV7-2	CASRNTGDTGELFF	TGTGCCAGCAGAAACACAGGGGACACCGGGGAGCTGTTTTTT
many	.	11	TRBJ2-5	TRBV20-1	CSATREETQYF	TGCAGTGCGACGCGGGAAGAGACCCAGTACTTC
.	.	18	TRBJ2-1	TRBV13	CASSPLTSWENSYNEQFF	TGTGCCAGCAGCCCTTTGACCAGCTGGGAAAACTCCTACAATGAGCAGTTCTTC
few	TRBD1	15	TRBJ1-5	TRBV11-2	CASSLGQGVHQPQHF	TGTGCCAGCAGCCTGGGACAGGGGGTACATCAGCCCCAGCATTTT
few	.	14	TRBJ1-1	TRBV7-2	CASSLIGGQTEAFF	TGTGCCAGCAGCTTAATCGGGGGGCAAACTGAAGCTTTCTTT
.	TRBD1	15	TRBJ2-7	TRBV20-1	CSARDLVTGSYEQYF	TGCAGTGCTAGAGATCTGGTGACAGGGTCCTACGAGCAGTACTTC
few	.	16	TRBJ2-2	TRBV5-1	CASSLVPDANTGELFF	TGCGCCAGCAGCTTGGTGCCGGACGCGAACACCGGGGAGCTGTTTTTT
few	TRBD1	12	TRBJ2-7	TRBV6-5	CASRQGFHEQYF	TGTGCCAGTCGACAGGGGTTCCACGAGCAGTACTTC
few	TRBD1	16	TRBJ1-5	TRBV4-3	CASSQDLGTGNQPQHF	TGCGCCAGCAGCCAAGATCTTGGGACAGGGAATCAGCCCCAGCATTTT
few	.	16	TRBJ1-5	TRBV28	CASGRPRDHSNQPQHF	TGTGCCAGCGGCCGACCTCGGGACCATAGCAATCAGCCCCAGCATTTT
few	.	14	TRBJ2-5	TRBV20-1	CSAYRLNPQETQYF	TGCAGTGCTTACCGACTGAACCCCCAAGAGACCCAGTACTTC
.	.	14	TRBJ1-4	TRBV6-2/TRBV6-3	CASSPGPLGGKLFF	TGTGCCAGCAGTCCCGGGCCCCTTGGCGGGAAACTGTTTTTT
few	.	13	TRBJ2-7	TRBV20-1	CSASSDYSYEQYF	TGCAGTGCTAGTAGTGACTACTCCTACGAGCAGTACTTC
.	.	16	TRBJ1-4	TRBV29-1	CSVNAEGTATNEKLFF	TGCAGCGTTAATGCCGAGGGGACGGCAACTAATGAAAAACTGTTTTTT
.	.	11	TRBJ1-1	TRBV24-1	CATRGRTEAFF	TGTGCCACCCGAGGTAGAACTGAAGCTTTCTTT
few	TRBD2	12	TRBJ2-4	TRBV20-1	CSASAGGNIQYF	TGCAGTGCTAGCGCCGGGGGGAACATTCAGTACTTC
many	TRBD1	17	TRBJ2-7	TRBV24-1	CATSPQRPGQSSYEQYF	TGTGCCACCAGTCCTCAACGGCCGGGACAGAGCTCCTACGAGCAGTACTTC
.	.	14	TRBJ2-2	TRBV24-1	CATSQRYNTGELFF	TGTGCCACCAGCCAAAGATATAACACCGGGGAGCTGTTTTTT
few	.	13	TRBJ2-3	TRBV20-1	CSARAWSTDTQYF	TGCAGTGCTAGGGCCTGGAGCACAGATACGCAGTATTTT
few	TRBD2	16	TRBJ2-1	TRBV20-1	CSASLVAGRSYNEQFF	TGCAGTGCTAGTCTCGTAGCGGGCCGATCCTACAATGAGCAGTTCTTC
few	.	18	TRBJ1-4	TRBV5-5	CASSSTGESLRANEKLFF	TGTGCCAGCAGCTCAACTGGGGAGTCTCTTCGGGCTAATGAAAAACTGTTTTTT
many	.	17	TRBJ1-1	TRBV6-5	CASSYALQHWGATEAFF	TGTGCCAGCAGTTACGCCCTCCAACACTGGGGGGCCACTGAAGCTTTCTTT
.	.	17	TRBJ2-2	TRBV20-1	CSAGGKAELWNTGELFF	TGCAGTGCTGGGGGAAAAGCCGAACTCTGGAACACCGGGGAGCTGTTTTTT
.	TRBD2	14	TRBJ2-1	TRBV7-8	CASSLGTSRNEQFF	TGTGCCAGCAGCTTAGGGACTAGCCGGAATGAGCAGTTCTTC
many	.	15	TRBJ2-7	TRBV15	CATSSGRTAYYEQYF	TGTGCCACCAGCAGTGGGAGGACAGCCTACTACGAGCAGTACTTC
.	.	15	TRBJ2-7	TRBV7-2	CASSWSPVDAYEQYF	TGTGCCAGCAGCTGGTCCCCAGTGGACGCCTACGAGCAGTACTTC
.	.	14	TRBJ1-5	TRBV2	CASSGRGSNQPQHF	TGTGCCAGCAGTGGGAGGGGTAGCAATCAGCCCCAGCATTTT
.	TRBD1	13	TRBJ1-4	TRBV29-1	CSVVETGTEKLFF	TGCAGCGTCGTAGAGACAGGGACGGAAAAACTGTTTTTT